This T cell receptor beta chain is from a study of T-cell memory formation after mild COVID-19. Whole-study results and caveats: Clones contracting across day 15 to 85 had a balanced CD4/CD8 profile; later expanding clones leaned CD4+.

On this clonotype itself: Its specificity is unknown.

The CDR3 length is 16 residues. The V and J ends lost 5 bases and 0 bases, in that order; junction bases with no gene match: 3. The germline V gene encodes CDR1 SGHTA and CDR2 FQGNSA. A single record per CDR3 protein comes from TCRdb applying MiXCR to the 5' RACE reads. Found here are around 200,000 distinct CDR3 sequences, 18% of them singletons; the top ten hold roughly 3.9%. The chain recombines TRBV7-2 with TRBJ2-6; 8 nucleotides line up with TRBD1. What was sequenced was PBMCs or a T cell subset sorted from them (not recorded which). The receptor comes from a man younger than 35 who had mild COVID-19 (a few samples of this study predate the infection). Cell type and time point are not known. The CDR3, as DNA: TGTGCCAGCAGCCCAACAGGGGGCTCTGGGGCCAACGTCCTGACTTTC. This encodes CASSPTGGSGANVLTF.